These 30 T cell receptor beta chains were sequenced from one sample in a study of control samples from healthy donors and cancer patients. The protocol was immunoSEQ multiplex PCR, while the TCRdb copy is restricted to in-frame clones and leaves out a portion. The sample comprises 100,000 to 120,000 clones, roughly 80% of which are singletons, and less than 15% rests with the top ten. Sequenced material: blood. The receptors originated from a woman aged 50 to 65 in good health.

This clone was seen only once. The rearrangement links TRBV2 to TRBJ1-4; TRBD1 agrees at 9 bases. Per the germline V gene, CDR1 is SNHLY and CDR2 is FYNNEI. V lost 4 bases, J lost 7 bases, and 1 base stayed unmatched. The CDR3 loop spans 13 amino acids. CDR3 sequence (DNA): TGTGCCAGCAGTGGACAGGGGGTTGAAAAACTGTTTTTT. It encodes CASSGQGVEKLFF.

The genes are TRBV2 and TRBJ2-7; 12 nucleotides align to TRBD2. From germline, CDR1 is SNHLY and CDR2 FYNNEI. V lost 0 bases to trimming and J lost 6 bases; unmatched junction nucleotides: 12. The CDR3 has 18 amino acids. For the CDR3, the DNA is TGTGCCAGCAGTGAAGCAGCTAGCGGGGGGGTGAATGATATCGAGCAGTACTTC. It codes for CASSEAASGGVNDIEQYF. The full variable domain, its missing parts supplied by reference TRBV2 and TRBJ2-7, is EPEVTQTPSHQVTQMGQEVILRCVPISNHLYFYWYRQILGQKVEFLVSFYNNEISEKSEIFDDQFSVERPDGSNFTLKIRSTKLEDSAMYFCASSEAASGGVNDIEQYFGPGTRLTVT.

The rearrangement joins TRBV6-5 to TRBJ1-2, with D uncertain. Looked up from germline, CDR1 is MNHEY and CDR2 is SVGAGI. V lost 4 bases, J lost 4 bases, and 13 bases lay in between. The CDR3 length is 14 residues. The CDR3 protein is CASSSRGRSYGYTF. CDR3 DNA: TGTGCCAGCAGTTCGAGAGGGAGGAGCTATGGCTACACCTTC.

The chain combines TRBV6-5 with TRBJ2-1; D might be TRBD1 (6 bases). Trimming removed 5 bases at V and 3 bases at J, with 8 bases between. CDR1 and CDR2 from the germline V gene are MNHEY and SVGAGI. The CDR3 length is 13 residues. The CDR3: CASSRTVYNEQFF. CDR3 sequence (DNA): TGTGCCAGCAGTCGGACAGTCTACAATGAGCAGTTCTTC.

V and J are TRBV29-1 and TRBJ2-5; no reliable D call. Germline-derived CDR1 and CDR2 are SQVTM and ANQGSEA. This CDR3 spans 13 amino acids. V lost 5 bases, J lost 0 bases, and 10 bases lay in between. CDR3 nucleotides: TGCAGCGTTATCCTCGGGTACCAAGAGACCCAGTACTTC. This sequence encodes CSVILGYQETQYF.

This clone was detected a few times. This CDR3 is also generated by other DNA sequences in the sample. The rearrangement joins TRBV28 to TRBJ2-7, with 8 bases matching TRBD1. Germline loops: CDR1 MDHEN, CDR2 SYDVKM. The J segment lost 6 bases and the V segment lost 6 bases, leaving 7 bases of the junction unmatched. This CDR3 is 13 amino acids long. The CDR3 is CASSFRGPGEQYF. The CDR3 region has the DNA TGTGCCAGCAGCTTCAGGGGGCCTGGCGAGCAGTACTTC. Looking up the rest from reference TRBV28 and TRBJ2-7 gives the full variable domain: DVKVTQSSRYLVKRTGEKVFLECVQDMDHENMFWYRQDPGLGLRLIYFSYDVKMKEKGDIPEGYSVSREKKERFSLILESASTNQTSMYLCASSFRGPGEQYFGPGTRLTVT.

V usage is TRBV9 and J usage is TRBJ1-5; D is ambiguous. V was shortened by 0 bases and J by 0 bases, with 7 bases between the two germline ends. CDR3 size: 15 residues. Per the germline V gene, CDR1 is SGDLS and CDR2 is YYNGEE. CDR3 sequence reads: CASSVDPTSNQPQHF. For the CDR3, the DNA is TGTGCCAGCAGCGTAGATCCGACTAGCAATCAGCCCCAGCATTTT.

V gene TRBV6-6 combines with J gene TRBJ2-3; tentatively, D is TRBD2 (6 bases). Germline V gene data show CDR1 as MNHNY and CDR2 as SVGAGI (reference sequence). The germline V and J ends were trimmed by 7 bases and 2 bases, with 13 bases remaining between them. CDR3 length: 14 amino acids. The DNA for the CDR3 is TGTGCCAGCAAATTCGGGGGATCCACAGATACGCAGTATTTT. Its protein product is CASKFGGSTDTQYF.

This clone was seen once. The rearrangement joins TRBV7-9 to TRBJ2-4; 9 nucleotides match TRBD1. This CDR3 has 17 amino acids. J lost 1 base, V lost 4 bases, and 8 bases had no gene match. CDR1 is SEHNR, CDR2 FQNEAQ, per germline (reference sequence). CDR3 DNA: TGTGCCAGCAGCTCCCCGGACAGGGGACGGGCCAAAAACATTCAGTACTTC. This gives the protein CASSSPDRGRAKNIQYF.

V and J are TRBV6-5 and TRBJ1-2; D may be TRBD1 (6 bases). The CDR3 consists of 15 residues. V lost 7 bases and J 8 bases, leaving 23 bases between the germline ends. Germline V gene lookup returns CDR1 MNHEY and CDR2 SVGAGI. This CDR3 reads CASNRDPTGLGGYTF. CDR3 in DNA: TGTGCCAGCAATAGGGACCCCACAGGGTTGGGGGGCTACACCTTC.

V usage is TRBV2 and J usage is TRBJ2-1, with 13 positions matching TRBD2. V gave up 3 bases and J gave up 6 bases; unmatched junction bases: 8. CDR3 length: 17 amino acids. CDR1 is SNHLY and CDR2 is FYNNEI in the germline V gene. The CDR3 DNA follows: TGTGCCAGCAGTGAGGGGACTACTAGCGGGAGGGGCAATGAGCAGTTCTTC. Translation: CASSEGTTSGRGNEQFF. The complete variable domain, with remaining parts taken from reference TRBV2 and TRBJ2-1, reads EPEVTQTPSHQVTQMGQEVILRCVPISNHLYFYWYRQILGQKVEFLVSFYNNEISEKSEIFDDQFSVERPDGSNFTLKIRSTKLEDSAMYFCASSEGTTSGRGNEQFFGPGTRLTVL.

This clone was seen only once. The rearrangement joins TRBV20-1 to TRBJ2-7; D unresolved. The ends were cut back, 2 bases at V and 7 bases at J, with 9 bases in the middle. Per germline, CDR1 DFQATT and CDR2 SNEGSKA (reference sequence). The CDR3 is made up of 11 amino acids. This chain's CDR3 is CSARSSREQYF. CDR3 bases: TGCAGTGCTAGAAGTTCTAGGGAGCAGTACTTC.

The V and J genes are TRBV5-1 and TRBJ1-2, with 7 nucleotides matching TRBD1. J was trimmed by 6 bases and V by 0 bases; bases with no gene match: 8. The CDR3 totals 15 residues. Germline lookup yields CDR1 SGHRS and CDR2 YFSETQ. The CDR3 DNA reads TGCGCCAGCAGCTTGGCGGGACAGAAAATGGATGGCTACACCTTC. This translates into CASSLAGQKMDGYTF. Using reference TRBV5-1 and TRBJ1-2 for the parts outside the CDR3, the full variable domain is KAGVTQTPRYLIKTRGQQVTLSCSPISGHRSVSWYQQTPGQGLQFLFEYFSETQRNKGNFPGRFSGRQFSNSRSEMNVSTLELGDSALYLCASSLAGQKMDGYTFGSGTRLTVV.

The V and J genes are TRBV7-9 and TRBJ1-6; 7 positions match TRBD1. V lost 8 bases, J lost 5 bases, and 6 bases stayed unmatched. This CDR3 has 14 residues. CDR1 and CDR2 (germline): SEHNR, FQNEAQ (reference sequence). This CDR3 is CASVRQGDNSPLHF. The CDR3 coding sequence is TGTGCCAGCGTCCGGCAGGGGGATAATTCACCCCTCCACTTT. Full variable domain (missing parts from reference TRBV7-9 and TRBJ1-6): DTGVSQNPRHKITKRGQNVTFRCDPISEHNRLYWYRQTLGQGPEFLTYFQNEAQLEKSRLLSDRFSAERPKGSFSTLEIQRTEQGDSAMYLCASVRQGDNSPLHFGNGTRLTVT.

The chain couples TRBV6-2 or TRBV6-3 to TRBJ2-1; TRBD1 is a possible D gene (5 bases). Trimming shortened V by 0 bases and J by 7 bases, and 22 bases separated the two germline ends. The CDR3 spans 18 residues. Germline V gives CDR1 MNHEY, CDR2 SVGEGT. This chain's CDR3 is CASSYSLHQGSTLNEQFF. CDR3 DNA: TGTGCCAGCAGTTACTCGCTCCATCAGGGATCAACTCTGAATGAGCAGTTCTTC.

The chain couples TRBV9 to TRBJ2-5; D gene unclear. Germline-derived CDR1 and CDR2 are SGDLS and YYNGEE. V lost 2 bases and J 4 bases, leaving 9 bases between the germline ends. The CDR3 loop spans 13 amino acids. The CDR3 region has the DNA TGTGCCAGCAGCGTCGGTAGCAGAGAGACCCAGTACTTC. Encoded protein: CASSVGSRETQYF.

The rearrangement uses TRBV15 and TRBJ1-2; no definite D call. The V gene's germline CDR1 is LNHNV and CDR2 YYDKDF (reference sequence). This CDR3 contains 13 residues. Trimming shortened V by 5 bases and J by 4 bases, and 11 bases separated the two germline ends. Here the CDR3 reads CATSQTAVYGYTF. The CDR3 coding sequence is TGTGCCACCAGCCAAACAGCAGTCTATGGCTACACCTTC.

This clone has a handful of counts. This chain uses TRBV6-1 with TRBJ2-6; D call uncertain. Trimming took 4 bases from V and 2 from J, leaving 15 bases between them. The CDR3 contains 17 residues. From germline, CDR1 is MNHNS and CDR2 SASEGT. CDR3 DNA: TGTGCCAGCAGTGGCAGGAGCCCTCGCCCTGGGGCCAACGTCCTGACTTTC. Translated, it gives CASSGRSPRPGANVLTF.

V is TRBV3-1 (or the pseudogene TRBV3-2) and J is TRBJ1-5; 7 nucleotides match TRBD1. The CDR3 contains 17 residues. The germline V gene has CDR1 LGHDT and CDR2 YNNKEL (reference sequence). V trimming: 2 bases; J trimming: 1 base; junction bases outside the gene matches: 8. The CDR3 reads CASSQPGTEESNQPQHF. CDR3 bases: TGTGCCAGCAGCCAACCCGGGACAGAGGAAAGCAATCAGCCCCAGCATTTT.

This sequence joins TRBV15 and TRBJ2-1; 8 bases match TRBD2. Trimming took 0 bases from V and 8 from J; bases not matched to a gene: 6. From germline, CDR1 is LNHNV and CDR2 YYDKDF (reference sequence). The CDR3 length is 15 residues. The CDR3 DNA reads TGTGCCACCAGCAGAGATACCGGGGGGGGCTATGAGCAGTTCTTC. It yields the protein CATSRDTGGGYEQFF.

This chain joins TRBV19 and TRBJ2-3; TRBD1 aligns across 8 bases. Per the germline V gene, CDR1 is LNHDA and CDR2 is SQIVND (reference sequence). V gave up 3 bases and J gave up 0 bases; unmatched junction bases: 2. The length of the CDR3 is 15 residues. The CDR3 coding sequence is TGTGCCAGTAGTATGACAGGGGTTAGCACAGATACGCAGTATTTT. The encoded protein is CASSMTGVSTDTQYF.

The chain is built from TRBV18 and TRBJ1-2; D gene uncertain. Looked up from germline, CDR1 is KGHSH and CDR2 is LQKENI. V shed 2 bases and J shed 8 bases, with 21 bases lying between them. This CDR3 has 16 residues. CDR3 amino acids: CASSPTSEVLGRGYTF. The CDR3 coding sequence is TGTGCCAGCTCACCAACCTCGGAGGTTTTGGGTCGAGGCTACACCTTC.

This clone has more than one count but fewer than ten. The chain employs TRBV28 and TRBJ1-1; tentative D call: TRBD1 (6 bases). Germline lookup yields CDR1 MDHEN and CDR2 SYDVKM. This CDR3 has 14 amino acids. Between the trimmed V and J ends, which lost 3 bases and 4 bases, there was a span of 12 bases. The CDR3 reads CASSFRGLGTEAFF. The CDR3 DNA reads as TGTGCCAGCAGTTTTCGGGGGCTGGGCACTGAAGCTTTCTTT.

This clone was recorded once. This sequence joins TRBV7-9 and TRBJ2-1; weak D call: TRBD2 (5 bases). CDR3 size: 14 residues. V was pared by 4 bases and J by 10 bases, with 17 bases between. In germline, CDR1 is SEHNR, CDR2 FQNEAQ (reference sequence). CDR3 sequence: CASSSSLSIAEQFF. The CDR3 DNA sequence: TGTGCCAGCAGCTCCTCCCTTTCTATAGCGGAGCAGTTCTTC.

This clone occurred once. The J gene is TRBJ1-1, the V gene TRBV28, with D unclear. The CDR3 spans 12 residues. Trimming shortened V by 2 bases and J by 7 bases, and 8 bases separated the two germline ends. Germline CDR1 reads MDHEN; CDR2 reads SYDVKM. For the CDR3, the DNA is TGTGCCAGCAGTTTACCTCGGGGTGAAGCTTTCTTT. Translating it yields CASSLPRGEAFF. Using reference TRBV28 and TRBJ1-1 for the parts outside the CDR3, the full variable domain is DVKVTQSSRYLVKRTGEKVFLECVQDMDHENMFWYRQDPGLGLRLIYFSYDVKMKEKGDIPEGYSVSREKKERFSLILESASTNQTSMYLCASSLPRGEAFFGQGTRLTVV.

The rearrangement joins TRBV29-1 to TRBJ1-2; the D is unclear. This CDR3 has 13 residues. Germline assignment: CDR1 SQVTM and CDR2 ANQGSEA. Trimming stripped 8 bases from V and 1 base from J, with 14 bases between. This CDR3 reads CSSSEGDNYGYTF. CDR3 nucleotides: TGCAGCTCATCGGAGGGAGATAACTATGGCTACACCTTC.

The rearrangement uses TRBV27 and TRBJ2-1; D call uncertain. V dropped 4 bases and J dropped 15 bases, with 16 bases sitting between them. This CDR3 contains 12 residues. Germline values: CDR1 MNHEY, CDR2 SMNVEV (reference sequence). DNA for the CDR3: TGTGCCAGCAGTTCATACCCCCCAATTCTGTTCTTC. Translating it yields CASSSYPPILFF.

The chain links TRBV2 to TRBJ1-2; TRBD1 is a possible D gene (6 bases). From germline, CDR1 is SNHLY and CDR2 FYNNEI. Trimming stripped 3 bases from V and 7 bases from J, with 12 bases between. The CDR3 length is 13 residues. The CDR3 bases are TGTGCCAGCAGTGAGAACAGGGATCGTGGCTACACCTTC. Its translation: CASSENRDRGYTF.

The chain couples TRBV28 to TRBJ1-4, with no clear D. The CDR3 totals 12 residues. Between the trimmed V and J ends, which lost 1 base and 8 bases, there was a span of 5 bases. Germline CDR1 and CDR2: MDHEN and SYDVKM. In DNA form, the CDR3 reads TGTGCCAGCAGTTTATCGGGGGAAAAACTGTTTTTT. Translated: CASSLSGEKLFF.

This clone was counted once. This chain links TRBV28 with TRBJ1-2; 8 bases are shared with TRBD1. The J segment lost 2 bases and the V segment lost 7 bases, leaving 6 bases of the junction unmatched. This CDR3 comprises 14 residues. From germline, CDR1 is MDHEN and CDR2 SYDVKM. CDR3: CASTLGQANYGYTF. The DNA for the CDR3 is TGTGCCAGCACCCTGGGACAGGCAAACTATGGCTACACCTTC.